The 16 T cell receptor beta chains reported below all come from one sample, sequenced in a study of Graves' ophthalmopathy and Graves' hyperthyroidism. Amplification of the TCR beta CDR3 regions used RNA transcripts (as template). The authors performed first-round RT-PCR with HTBI primers and then a second-round multiplex PCR. MiXCR was run by TCRdb on the multiplex PCR reads, yielding one entry per CDR3 protein. This table has about 550,000 distinct CDR3 sequences, 35% to 40% appearing once. Sample: peripheral blood or thyroid tissue (not recorded which). The receptors shown here come from an adult man with Graves' hyperthyroidism.

At least ten counts were recorded for this clonotype. This CDR3 is CASSQEWGSGELFF. In nucleotides, the CDR3 is TGCGCCAGCAGCCAAGAGTGGGGTAGCGGGGAGCTGTTTTTT. The chain links TRBV4-1 to TRBJ2-2; the D is unclear. Germline V gene data show CDR1 as MGHRA and CDR2 as YSYEKL. This CDR3 comprises 14 residues. V was cut by 0 bases and J by 7 bases, with 9 bases left in between.

This clonotype occurred a few times. The chain employs TRBV7-9 and TRBJ1-5; D possibly corresponds to TRBD1 (5 bases). The CDR3 runs to 13 residues. V was shortened by 5 bases and J by 4 bases, with 9 bases between the two germline ends. Germline V lookup: CDR1 SEHNR, CDR2 FQNEAQ (reference sequence). In DNA form, the CDR3 reads TGTGCCAGCAGCCCGGACATAAATCAGCCCCAGCATTTT. It codes for CASSPDINQPQHF.

In its sample, this clonotype was seen a few times. The chain employs TRBV9 and TRBJ2-2; D ambiguous. V was trimmed by 4 bases and J by 8 bases, leaving 9 bases between them. The CDR3 loop spans 12 amino acids. Germline V gives CDR1 SGDLS, CDR2 YYNGEE. In DNA, the CDR3 is TGTGCCAGCAGCCAAGAGGTTGGGGAGCTGTTTTTT. Its translation: CASSQEVGELFF.

This chain links TRBV9 with TRBJ2-3; 8 positions match TRBD1. CDR1 and CDR2 from the germline V gene are SGDLS and YYNGEE. CDR3 length: 16 amino acids. With 4 bases clipped from V and 2 bases from J, the junction kept 9 bases outside the gene matches. CDR3 DNA: TGTGCCAGCAGCCTTCAGGCGGGACAGGTCACAGATACGCAGTATTTT. Amino acids: CASSLQAGQVTDTQYF.

This clonotype was counted at least ten times. The gene calls are TRBV6-5 and TRBJ1-6; D remains unclear. The CDR3 extends over 16 amino acids. The germline V gene encodes CDR1 MNHEY and CDR2 SVGAGI. V was trimmed by 0 bases and J by 10 bases, leaving 16 bases between them. This CDR3 is CASSYSSHTGDSPLHF. The CDR3 DNA reads TGTGCCAGCAGTTACTCTTCCCACACGGGTGACTCACCCCTCCACTTT.

The V gene is TRBV5-6, the J gene TRBJ1-5, with 11 bases fitting TRBD1. This CDR3 has 20 amino acids. The germline CDR1 and CDR2 sequences are SGHDT and YYEEEE. V shed 3 bases, J shed 4 bases, and the junction held 18 bases outside the gene matches. The CDR3 reads CASSSHTLRDRGNRNQPQHF. As DNA, the CDR3 is TGTGCCAGCAGCTCGCACACCCTGAGGGACAGGGGGAATCGGAATCAGCCCCAGCATTTT. Full variable domain (missing parts from reference TRBV5-6 and TRBJ1-5): DAGVTQSPTHLIKTRGQQVTLRCSPKSGHDTVSWYQQALGQGPQFIFQYYEEEERQRGNFPDRFSGHQFPNYSSELNVNALLLGDSALYLCASSSHTLRDRGNRNQPQHFGDGTRLSIL.

This clonotype was seen at least ten times. This chain connects TRBV29-1 to TRBJ1-2; D remains ambiguous. The CDR3 spans 13 residues. Trimming took off 6 bases at V and 6 bases at J, with 17 bases between the two ends. Per the germline V gene, CDR1 is SQVTM and CDR2 is ANQGSEA. The CDR3 sequence: CSVGRALGDGYTF. CDR3 sequence (DNA): TGCAGCGTCGGCCGGGCCTTAGGCGATGGCTACACCTTC.

This clonotype was recorded once. J is TRBJ1-2 and V is TRBV7-9; 12 bases agree with TRBD1. This CDR3 has 18 residues. From germline, CDR1 is SEHNR and CDR2 FQNEAQ (reference sequence). V was pared by 5 bases and J by 4 bases, with 14 bases of the junction left unmatched. For the CDR3, the DNA is TGTGCCAGCAGCCCCCCGGGACAGGGGGCGATTCCTGGCTATGGCTACACCTTC. It encodes CASSPPGQGAIPGYGYTF.

This clonotype was picked up many times. V and J are TRBV25-1 and TRBJ2-3; 9 bases agree with TRBD2. This CDR3 is 16 amino acids long. Germline lookup yields CDR1 MGHDK and CDR2 SYGVNS. V lost 3 bases to trimming and J lost 1 base; unmatched junction nucleotides: 5. The CDR3 reads CASSDQAGGGTDTQYF. The CDR3 nucleotides read TGTGCCAGCAGTGACCAAGCGGGAGGAGGCACAGATACGCAGTATTTT.

This chain connects TRBV25-1 to TRBJ2-5; TRBD2 matches 9 bases. The ends lost 11 bases at V and 5 bases at J; junction bases unmatched: 15. Germline values: CDR1 MGHDK, CDR2 SYGVNS. The CDR3 loop spans 15 amino acids. The CDR3 loop reads CAWSVKAGGLETQYF. In nucleotides, the CDR3 is TGTGCCTGGAGTGTAAAGGCGGGGGGGCTGGAGACCCAGTACTTC.

The rearrangement links TRBV14 to TRBJ1-1; possibly TRBD1 for D (6 bases). The CDR3 consists of 15 residues. Trimming pared 5 bases from V and 0 bases from J, leaving 13 bases between. Germline V gene data show CDR1 as SGHDN and CDR2 as FVKESK. The CDR3 bases are TGTGCCAGCAGCGAAAGGGGGAATATGAACACTGAAGCTTTCTTT. Translating it yields CASSERGNMNTEAFF.

The table lists this clonotype with many counts. The CDR3: CASSLRTAINTEAFF. The CDR3 DNA sequence: TGCGCCAGCAGCCTCCGGACAGCGATAAACACTGAAGCTTTCTTT. This chain joins TRBV5-1 and TRBJ1-1; D is possibly TRBD1 (6 bases). The CDR3 sequence is 15 residues long. The V end was cut by 4 bases, the J end by 2 bases, with 15 bases between. In germline, CDR1 is SGHRS, CDR2 YFSETQ.

The chain couples TRBV29-1 to TRBJ2-3; 11 nucleotides align to TRBD1. The CDR3 contains 15 residues. With 6 bases clipped from V and 2 bases from J, the junction kept 7 bases outside the gene matches. Germline V gives CDR1 SQVTM, CDR2 ANQGSEA. The CDR3 nucleotides are TGCAGCGTAAACGGACAGGGGGCGCCCACAGATACGCAGTATTTT. It is translated as CSVNGQGAPTDTQYF.

The chain is built from TRBV20-1 and TRBJ2-7, with D possibly being TRBD2 (5 bases). The ends were cut back, 5 bases at V and 7 bases at J, with 18 bases in the middle. This CDR3 has 13 amino acids. CDR1 is DFQATT, CDR2 SNEGSKA, per germline (reference sequence). The CDR3, as DNA: TGCAGTGCTCCCTCCCCGGGGATCGATGAGCAGTACTTC. It specifies CSAPSPGIDEQYF.

In its sample, this clonotype was seen many times. The V and J genes are TRBV7-9 and TRBJ1-2, with a weak D call TRBD1 (6 bases). The CDR3 sequence is 13 residues long. The germline V gene has CDR1 SEHNR and CDR2 FQNEAQ (reference sequence). V lost 7 bases and J lost 7, with 16 bases in between. CDR3 residues: CASNDSGGGGYTF. CDR3 DNA: TGTGCCAGCAATGATTCGGGGGGCGGTGGCTACACCTTC.

There are many counts of this clonotype. The genes are TRBV19 and TRBJ2-6; TRBD2 aligns across 7 bases. Trimming took 11 bases from V and 0 from J; bases not matched to a gene: 19. Germline V gene lookup returns CDR1 LNHDA and CDR2 SQIVND (reference sequence). The CDR3 loop spans 19 amino acids. In DNA, the CDR3 is TGTGCCGGGGTCCCCTGGGGAGGGCCTAAACTCTCTGGGGCCAACGTCCTGACTTTC. Translating gives CAGVPWGGPKLSGANVLTF. Full variable domain (missing parts from reference TRBV19 and TRBJ2-6): DGGITQSPKYLFRKEGQNVTLSCEQNLNHDAMYWYRQDPGQGLRLIYYSQIVNDFQKGDIAEGYSVSREKKESFPLTVTSAQKNPTAFYLCAGVPWGGPKLSGANVLTFGAGSRLTVL.